This T cell receptor beta chain was observed in a study of breast tumors, draining lymph nodes, adjacent tissues. Axillary draining lymph nodes of breast cancer patients supplied the node samples. In TCRdb, the multiplex PCR reads were re-called with MiXCR into one record per CDR3 protein. In the table there are 200,000 or so distinct CDR3 sequences, 25% to 40% of which are singletons. Trimming removed 2 bases from V and 8 bases from J, with 10 bases in between. CDR1 and CDR2 (germline): ENHRY, SYGVKD. There are 13 residues in the CDR3. This receptor was taken from a female donor with breast cancer. Some clones in this sample may be carry-over from other donors' samples. This rearrangement joins TRBV10-3 to TRBJ1-3; D not certain. The sequencing input was axillary lymph node tissue. CDR3 bases: TGTGCCATCAGTGAGGGGAAGGGAGACACCATATATTTT. The encoded protein is CAISEGKGDTIYF.